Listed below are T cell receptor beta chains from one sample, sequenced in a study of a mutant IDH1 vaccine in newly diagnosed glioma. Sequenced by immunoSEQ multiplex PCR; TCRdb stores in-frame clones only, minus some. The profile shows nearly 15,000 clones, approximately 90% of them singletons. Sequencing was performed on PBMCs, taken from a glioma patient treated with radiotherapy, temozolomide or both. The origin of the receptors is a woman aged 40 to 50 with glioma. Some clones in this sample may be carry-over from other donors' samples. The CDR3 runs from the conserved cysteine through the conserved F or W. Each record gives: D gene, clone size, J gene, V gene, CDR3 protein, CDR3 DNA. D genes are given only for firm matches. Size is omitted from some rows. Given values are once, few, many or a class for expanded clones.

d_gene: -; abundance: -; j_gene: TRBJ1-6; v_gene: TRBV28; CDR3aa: CASGDSSYNSPLHF; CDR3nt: TGTGCCAGCGGAGACAGCTCCTATAATTCACCCCTCCACTTT
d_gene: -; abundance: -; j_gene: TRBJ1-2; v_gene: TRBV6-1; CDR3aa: CASSDGGSRPYGYTF; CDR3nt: TGTGCCAGCAGTGATGGAGGGTCCCGCCCTTATGGCTACACCTTC
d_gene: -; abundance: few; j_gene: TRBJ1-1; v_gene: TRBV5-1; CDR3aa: CASSLRQQNTEAFF; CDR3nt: TGCGCCAGCAGCTTGAGACAGCAGAACACTGAAGCTTTCTTT
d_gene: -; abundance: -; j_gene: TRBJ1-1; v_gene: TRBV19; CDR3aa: CASSMGGVNTEAFF; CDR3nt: TGTGCCAGTAGTATGGGAGGAGTGAACACTGAAGCTTTCTTT
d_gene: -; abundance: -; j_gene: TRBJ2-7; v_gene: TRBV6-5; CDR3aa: CASRADISYEQYF; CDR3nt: TGTGCCAGCCGGGCCGATATCTCCTACGAGCAGTACTTC
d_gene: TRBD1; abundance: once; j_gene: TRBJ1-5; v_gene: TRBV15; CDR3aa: CASAGGDRVVGQPQHF; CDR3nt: TGTGCCTCCGCGGGCGGGGACAGGGTGGTGGGTCAGCCCCAGCATTTT
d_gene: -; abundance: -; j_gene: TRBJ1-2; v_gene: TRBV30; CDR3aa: CACTGVFIGYGYTF; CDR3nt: TGTGCCTGCACAGGAGTTTTTATAGGGTATGGCTACACCTTC
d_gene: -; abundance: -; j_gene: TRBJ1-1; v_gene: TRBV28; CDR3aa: CASSLWRESNTEAFF; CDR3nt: TGTGCCAGCAGTTTATGGAGGGAGTCGAACACTGAAGCTTTCTTT
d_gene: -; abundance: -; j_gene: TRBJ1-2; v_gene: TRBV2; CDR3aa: CASSEEGHPKGYGYTF; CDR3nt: TGTGCCAGCAGTGAAGAAGGGCACCCGAAGGGCTATGGCTACACCTTC
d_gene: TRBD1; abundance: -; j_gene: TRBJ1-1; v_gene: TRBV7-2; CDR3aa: CASSLAQGALNTEAFF; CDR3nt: TGTGCCAGCAGCTTAGCCCAGGGGGCCCTGAACACTGAAGCTTTCTTT
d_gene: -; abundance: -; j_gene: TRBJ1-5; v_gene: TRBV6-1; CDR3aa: CASSDVLRRMGNQPQHF; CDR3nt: TGTGCCAGCAGTGACGTTCTTAGACGCATGGGGAATCAGCCCCAGCATTTT
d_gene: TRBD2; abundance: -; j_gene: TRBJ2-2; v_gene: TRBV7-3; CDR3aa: CASSLGRREREDGELFF; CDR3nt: TGTGCCAGCAGCTTAGGTCGGCGCGAGCGGGAGGACGGGGAGCTGTTTTTT
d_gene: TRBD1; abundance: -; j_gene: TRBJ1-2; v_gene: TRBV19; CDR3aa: CASSISGDRAAIGYTF; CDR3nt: TGTGCCAGTAGTATATCAGGGGACAGGGCAGCTATAGGTTACACCTTC
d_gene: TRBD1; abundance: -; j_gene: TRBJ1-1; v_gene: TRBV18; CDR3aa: CASSHGTGVMNTEAFF; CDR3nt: TGTGCCAGCTCACACGGGACAGGGGTTATGAACACTGAAGCTTTCTTT
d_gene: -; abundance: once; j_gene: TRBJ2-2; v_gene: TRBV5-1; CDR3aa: CASSLDGNTGELFF; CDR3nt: TGCGCCAGCAGCTTGGATGGAAACACCGGGGAGCTGTTTTTT
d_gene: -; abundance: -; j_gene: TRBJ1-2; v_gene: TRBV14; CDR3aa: CASSQDLHLYGYTF; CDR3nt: TGTGCCAGCAGCCAAGATTTACATCTCTATGGCTACACCTTC
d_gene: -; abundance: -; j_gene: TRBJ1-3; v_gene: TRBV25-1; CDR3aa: CASSEWGETTIYF; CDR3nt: TGTGCCAGCAGTGAATGGGGGGAAACCACCATATATTTT
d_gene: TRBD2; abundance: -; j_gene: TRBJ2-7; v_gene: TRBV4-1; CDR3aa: CASSQVASGSSSYEQYF; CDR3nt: TGCGCCAGCAGCCAAGTGGCTAGCGGGAGTAGCTCCTACGAGCAGTACTTC
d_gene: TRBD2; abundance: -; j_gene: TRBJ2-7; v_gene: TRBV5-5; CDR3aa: CASSLGYSGGYEQYF; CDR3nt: TGTGCCAGCAGCTTGGGATATAGCGGGGGCTACGAGCAGTACTTC
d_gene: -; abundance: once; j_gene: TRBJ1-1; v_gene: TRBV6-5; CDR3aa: CASSKDIHTEAFF; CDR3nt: TGTGCCAGCAGTAAGGACATTCACACTGAAGCTTTCTTT
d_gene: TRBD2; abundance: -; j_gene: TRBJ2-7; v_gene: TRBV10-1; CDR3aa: CASSGLAGGQEQYF; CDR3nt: TGCGCCAGCAGTGGACTAGCGGGGGGGCAGGAGCAGTACTTC
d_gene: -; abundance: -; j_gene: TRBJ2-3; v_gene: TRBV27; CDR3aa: CASSLLLTDTQYF; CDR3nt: TGTGCCAGCAGTCTCCTCCTCACAGATACGCAGTATTTT
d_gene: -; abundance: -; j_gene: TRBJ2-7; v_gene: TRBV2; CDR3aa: CASSPTTGYEQYF; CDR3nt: TGTGCCAGCAGTCCAACGACAGGCTACGAGCAGTACTTC
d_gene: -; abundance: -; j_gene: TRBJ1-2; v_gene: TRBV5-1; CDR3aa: CASSLGYLGATNYGYTF; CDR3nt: TGCGCCAGCAGCTTGGGGTATCTGGGGGCCACTAACTATGGCTACACCTTC
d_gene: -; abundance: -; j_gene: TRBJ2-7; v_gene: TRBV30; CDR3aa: CASTGANSYEQYF; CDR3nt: TGTGCCTCCACCGGGGCGAACTCCTACGAGCAGTACTTC
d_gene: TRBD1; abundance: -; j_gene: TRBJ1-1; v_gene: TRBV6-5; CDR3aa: CASSYFSTGGTEAFF; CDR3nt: TGTGCCAGCAGTTACTTCTCAACAGGGGGCACTGAAGCTTTCTTT
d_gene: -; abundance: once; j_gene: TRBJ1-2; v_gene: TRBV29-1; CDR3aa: CSAPQGSEYGYTF; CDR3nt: TGCAGCGCACCACAGGGATCAGAATATGGCTACACCTTC
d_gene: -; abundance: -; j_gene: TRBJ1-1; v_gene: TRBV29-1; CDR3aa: CSVAEGEAFF; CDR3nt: TGCAGCGTTGCGGAGGGTGAAGCTTTCTTT
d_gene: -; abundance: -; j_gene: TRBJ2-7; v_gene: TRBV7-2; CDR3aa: CASSSRGGHLGEQYF; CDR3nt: TGTGCCAGCAGCTCTCGGGGCGGGCACCTCGGGGAGCAGTACTTC
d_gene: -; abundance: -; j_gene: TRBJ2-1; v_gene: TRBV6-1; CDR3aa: CASSLPGQHNEQFF; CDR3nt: TGTGCCAGCAGTTTACCTGGACAGCACAATGAGCAGTTCTTC
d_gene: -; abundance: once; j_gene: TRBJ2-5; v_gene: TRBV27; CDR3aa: CASSLSGAPTQYF; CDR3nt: TGTGCCAGCAGTTTGTCCGGGGCACCGACCCAGTACTTC